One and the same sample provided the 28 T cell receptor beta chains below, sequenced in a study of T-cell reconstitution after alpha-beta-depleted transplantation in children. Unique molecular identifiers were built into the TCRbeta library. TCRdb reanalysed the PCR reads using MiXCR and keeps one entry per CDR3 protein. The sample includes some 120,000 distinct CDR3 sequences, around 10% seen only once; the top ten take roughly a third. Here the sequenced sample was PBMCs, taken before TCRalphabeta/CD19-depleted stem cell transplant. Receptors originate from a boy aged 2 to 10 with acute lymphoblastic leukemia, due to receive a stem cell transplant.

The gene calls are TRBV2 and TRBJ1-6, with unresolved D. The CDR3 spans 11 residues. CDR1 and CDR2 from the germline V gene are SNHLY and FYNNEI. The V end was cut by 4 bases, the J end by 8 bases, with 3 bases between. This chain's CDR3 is CASSAYSPLHF. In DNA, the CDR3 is TGTGCCAGCAGTGCTTATTCACCCCTCCACTTT.

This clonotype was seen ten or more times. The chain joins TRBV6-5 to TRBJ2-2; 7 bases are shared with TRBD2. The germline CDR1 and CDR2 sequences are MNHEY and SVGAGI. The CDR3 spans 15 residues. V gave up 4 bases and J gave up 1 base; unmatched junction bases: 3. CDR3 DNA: TGTGCCAGCAGTTCTCAGCGGGAGAACACCGGGGAGCTGTTTTTT. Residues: CASSSQRENTGELFF.

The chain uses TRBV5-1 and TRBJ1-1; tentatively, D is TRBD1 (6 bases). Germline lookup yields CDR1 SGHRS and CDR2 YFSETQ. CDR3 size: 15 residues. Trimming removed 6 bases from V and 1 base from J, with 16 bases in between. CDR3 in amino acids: CASKRQEIPNTEAFF. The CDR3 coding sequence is TGCGCCAGCAAGCGACAGGAGATACCGAACACTGAAGCTTTCTTT.

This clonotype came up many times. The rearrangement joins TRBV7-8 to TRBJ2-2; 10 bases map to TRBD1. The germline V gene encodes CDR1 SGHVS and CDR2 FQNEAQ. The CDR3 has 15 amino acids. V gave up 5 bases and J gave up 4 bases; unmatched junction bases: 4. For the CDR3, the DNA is TGTGCCAGCAGCCGACAGGGGGCCAGCACCGGGGAGCTGTTTTTT. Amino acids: CASSRQGASTGELFF.

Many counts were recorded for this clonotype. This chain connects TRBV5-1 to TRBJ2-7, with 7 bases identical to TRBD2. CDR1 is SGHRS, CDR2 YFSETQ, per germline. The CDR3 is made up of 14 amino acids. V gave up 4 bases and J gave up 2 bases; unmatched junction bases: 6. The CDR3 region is CASSPWEGTYEQYF. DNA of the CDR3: TGCGCCAGCAGCCCCTGGGAGGGAACCTACGAGCAGTACTTC. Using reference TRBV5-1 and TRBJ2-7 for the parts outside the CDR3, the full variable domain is KAGVTQTPRYLIKTRGQQVTLSCSPISGHRSVSWYQQTPGQGLQFLFEYFSETQRNKGNFPGRFSGRQFSNSRSEMNVSTLELGDSALYLCASSPWEGTYEQYFGPGTRLTVT.

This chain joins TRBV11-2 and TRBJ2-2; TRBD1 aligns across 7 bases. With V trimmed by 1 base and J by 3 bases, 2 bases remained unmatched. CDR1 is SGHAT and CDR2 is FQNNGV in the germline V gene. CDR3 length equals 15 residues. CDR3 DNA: TGTGCCAGCAGCTTAGGACAGGGTTACACCGGGGAGCTGTTTTTT. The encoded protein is CASSLGQGYTGELFF.

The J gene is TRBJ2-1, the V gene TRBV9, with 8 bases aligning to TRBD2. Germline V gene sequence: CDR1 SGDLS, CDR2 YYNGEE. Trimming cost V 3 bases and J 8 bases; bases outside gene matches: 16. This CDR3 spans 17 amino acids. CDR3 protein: CASSETRLAQTGDEQFF. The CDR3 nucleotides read TGTGCCAGCAGCGAGACACGACTAGCGCAGACCGGCGATGAGCAGTTCTTC.

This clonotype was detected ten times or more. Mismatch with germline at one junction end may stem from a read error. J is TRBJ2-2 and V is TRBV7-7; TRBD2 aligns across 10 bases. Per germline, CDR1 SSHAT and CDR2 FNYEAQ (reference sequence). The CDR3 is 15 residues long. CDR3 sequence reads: CASSRGLALTGELFF. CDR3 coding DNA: TGTGCTAGCAGCCGGGGACTAGCGTTGACCGGGGAGCTGTTTTTT. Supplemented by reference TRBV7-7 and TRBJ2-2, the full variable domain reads GAGVSQSPRYKVTKRGQDVTLRCDPISSHATLYWYQQALGQGPEFLTYFNYEAQPDKSGLPSDRFSAERPEGSISTLTIQRTEQRDSAMYRCASSRGLALTGELFFGEGSRLTVL.

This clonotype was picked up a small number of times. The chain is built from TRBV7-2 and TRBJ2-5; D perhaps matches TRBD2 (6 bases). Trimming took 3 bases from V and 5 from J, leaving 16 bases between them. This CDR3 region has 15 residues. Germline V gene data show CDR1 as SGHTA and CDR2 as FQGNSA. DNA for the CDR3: TGTGCCAGCAGCTTTTCCTCCGATGGGGGGGAGACCCAGTACTTC. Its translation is CASSFSSDGGETQYF.

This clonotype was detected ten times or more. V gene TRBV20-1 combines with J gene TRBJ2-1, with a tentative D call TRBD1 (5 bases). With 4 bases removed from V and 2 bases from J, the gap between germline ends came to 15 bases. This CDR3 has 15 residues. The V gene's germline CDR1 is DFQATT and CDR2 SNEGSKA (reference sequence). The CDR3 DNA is TGCAGTGCTACCCCTGCGACAGCACCCTACAATGAGCAGTTCTTC. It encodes CSATPATAPYNEQFF.

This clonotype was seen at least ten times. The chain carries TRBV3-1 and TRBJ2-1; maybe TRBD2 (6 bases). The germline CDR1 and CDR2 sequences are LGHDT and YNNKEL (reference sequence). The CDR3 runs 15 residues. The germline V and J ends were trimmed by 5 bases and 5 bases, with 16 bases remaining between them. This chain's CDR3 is CASSYNRDSNNEQFF. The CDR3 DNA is TGTGCCAGCAGCTATAACCGGGACTCTAACAATGAGCAGTTCTTC.

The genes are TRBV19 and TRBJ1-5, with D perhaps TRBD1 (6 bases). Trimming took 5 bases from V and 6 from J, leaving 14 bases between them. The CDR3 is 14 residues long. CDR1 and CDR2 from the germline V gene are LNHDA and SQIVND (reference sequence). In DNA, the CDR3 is TGTGCCAGTAGTGTTCCAGGGGCGGGTCAGCCCCAGCATTTT. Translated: CASSVPGAGQPQHF. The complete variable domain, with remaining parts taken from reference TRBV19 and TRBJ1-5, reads DGGITQSPKYLFRKEGQNVTLSCEQNLNHDAMYWYRQDPGQGLRLIYYSQIVNDFQKGDIAEGYSVSREKKESFPLTVTSAQKNPTAFYLCASSVPGAGQPQHFGDGTRLSIL.

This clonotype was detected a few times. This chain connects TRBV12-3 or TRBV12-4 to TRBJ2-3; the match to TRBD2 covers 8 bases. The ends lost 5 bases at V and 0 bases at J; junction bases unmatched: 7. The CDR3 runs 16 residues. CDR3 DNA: TGTGCCAGCAGTCCATTAGCGGGAACTAGCACAGATACGCAGTATTTT. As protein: CASSPLAGTSTDTQYF.

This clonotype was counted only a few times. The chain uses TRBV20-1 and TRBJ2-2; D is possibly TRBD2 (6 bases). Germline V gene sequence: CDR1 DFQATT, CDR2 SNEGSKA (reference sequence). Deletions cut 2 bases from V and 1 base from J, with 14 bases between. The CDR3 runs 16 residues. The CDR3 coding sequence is TGCAGTGCTAGACGGAGGGACTTTCTGAACACCGGGGAGCTGTTTTTT. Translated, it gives CSARRRDFLNTGELFF.

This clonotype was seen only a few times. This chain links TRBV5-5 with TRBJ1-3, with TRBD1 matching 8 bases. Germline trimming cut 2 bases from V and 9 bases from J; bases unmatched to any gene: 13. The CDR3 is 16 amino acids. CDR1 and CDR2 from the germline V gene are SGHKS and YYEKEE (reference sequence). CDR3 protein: CASSFDRDRTFATIYF. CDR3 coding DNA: TGTGCCAGCAGCTTTGACCGGGACAGGACATTCGCCACCATATATTTT.

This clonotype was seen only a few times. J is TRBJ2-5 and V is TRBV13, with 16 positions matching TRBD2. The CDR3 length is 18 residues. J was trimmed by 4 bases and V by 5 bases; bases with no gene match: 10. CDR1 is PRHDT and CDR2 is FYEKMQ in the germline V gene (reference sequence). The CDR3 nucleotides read TGTGCCAGCAGCCCGCGGCTGGGACTAGCGGGAGGGCGAGAGACCCAGTACTTC. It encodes CASSPRLGLAGGRETQYF.

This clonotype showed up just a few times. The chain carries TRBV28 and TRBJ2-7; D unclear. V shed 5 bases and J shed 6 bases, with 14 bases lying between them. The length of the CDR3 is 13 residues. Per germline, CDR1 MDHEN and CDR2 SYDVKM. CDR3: CASSRQGQPEQYF. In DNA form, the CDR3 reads TGTGCCAGCAGTCGACAAGGGCAGCCCGAGCAGTACTTC.

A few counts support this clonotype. CDR3 sequence (DNA): TGCAGTGCTAGTTCGCTAGCGGACCAGACCTACAATGAGCAGTTCTTC. It is translated as CSASSLADQTYNEQFF. This rearrangement joins TRBV20-1 to TRBJ2-1; the match to TRBD2 covers 7 bases. Losses at the gene ends were 3 bases for V and 2 bases for J; bases not matched to a gene: 10. Germline CDR1 DFQATT, CDR2 SNEGSKA (reference sequence). This CDR3 comprises 16 residues.

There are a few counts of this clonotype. CDR3 region: CASSLRRVQETQYF. The DNA of the CDR3 is TGTGCCAGCAGTTTACGTAGGGTCCAAGAGACCCAGTACTTC. The chain links TRBV28 to TRBJ2-5; D not certain. V was shortened by 2 bases and J by 1 base, with 8 bases between the two germline ends. This CDR3 spans 14 amino acids. Germline loops: CDR1 MDHEN, CDR2 SYDVKM.

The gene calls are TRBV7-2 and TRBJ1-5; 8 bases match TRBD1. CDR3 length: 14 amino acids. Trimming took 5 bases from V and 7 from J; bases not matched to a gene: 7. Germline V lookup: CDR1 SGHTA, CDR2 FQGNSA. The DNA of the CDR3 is TGTGCCAGCAGCCGAGGGACAGGAGGCCAGCCCCAGCATTTT. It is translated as CASSRGTGGQPQHF.

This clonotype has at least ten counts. DNA of the CDR3: TGCGCCAGCAGCTGGGGGAACAGGGTGCCCAATGAGCAGTTCTTC. The encoded protein is CASSWGNRVPNEQFF. The J gene is TRBJ2-1, the V gene TRBV5-1, with D possibly TRBD1 on 6 matching bases. The CDR3 extends over 15 amino acids. Germline-derived CDR1 and CDR2 are SGHRS and YFSETQ. The ends were cut back, 3 bases at V and 6 bases at J, with 16 bases in the middle.

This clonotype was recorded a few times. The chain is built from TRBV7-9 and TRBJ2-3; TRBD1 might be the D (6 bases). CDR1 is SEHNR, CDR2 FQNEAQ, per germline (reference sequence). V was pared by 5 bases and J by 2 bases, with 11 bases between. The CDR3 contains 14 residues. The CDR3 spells CASSPQGHTDTQYF. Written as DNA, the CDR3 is TGTGCCAGCAGCCCCCAGGGGCACACAGATACGCAGTATTTT.

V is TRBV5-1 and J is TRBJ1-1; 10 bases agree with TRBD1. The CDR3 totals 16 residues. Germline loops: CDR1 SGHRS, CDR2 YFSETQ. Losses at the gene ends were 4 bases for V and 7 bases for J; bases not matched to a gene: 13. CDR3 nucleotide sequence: TGCGCCAGCAGCCTACCCACGACAGGGGGCGCGGGTGAAGCTTTCTTT. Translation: CASSLPTTGGAGEAFF.

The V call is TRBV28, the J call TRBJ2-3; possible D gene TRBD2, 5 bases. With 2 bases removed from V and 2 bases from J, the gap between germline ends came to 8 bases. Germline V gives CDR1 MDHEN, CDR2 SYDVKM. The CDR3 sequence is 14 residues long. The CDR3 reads CASSLGGSTDTQYF. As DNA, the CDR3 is TGTGCCAGCAGTTTAGGCGGGTCCACAGATACGCAGTATTTT. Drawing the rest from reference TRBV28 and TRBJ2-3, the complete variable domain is DVKVTQSSRYLVKRTGEKVFLECVQDMDHENMFWYRQDPGLGLRLIYFSYDVKMKEKGDIPEGYSVSREKKERFSLILESASTNQTSMYLCASSLGGSTDTQYFGPGTRLTVL.

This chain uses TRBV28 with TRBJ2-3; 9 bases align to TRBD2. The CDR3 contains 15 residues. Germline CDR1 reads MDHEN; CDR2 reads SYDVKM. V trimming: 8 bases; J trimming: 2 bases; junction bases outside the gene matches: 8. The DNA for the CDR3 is TGTGCCAGCCGCCCAGCGGGAGGACCCACAGATACGCAGTATTTT. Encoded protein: CASRPAGGPTDTQYF.

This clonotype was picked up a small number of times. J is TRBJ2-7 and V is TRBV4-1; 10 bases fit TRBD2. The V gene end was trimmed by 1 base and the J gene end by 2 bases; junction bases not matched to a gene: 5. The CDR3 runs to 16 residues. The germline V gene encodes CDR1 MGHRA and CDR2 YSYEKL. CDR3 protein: CASSQGWTSGPYEQYF. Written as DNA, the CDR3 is TGCGCCAGCAGCCAAGGGTGGACTAGCGGCCCCTACGAGCAGTACTTC.

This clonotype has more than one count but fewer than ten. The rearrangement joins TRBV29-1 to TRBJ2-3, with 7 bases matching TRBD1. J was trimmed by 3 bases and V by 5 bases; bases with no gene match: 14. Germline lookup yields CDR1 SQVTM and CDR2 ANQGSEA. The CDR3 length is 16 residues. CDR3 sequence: CSVLENRGPRTDTQYF. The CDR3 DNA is TGCAGCGTTTTAGAGAACAGGGGCCCGAGGACAGATACGCAGTATTTT.

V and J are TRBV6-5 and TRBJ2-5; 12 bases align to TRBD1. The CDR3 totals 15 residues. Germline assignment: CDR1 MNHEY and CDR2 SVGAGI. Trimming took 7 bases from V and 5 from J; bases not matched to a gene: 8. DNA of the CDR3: TGTGCCAGCACCCGGGGACAGGGGGCAGGGGAGACCCAGTACTTC. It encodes CASTRGQGAGETQYF.